The source of this T cell receptor beta chain is a study of shared clonotypes between healthy human individuals. The assay was immunoSEQ multiplex PCR, and TCRdb's table has in-frame clones only and misses some. Of around 940,000 clones in the sample, over 75% were seen once. Study-wide results and caveats: Generally, naive subsets (rather than memory subsets) showed larger estimated richness. Some naive CD4 clonotypes, roughly 4.8%, turned up in common across a handful of donors.

CDR1 and CDR2 (germline): SGHVS, FNYEAQ. The CDR3 runs to 15 residues. The trim removed 6 bases at V and 6 bases at J, leaving 6 bases unmatched. A single count supports this clone. Its specificity is not known. The sequence came from a man between 18 and 29 years old in good health. The chain joins TRBV7-6 to TRBJ2-1; 12 positions match TRBD2. Sequences were obtained from memory CD4+ T cells sorted from blood. Regarding subset: CD45RA-negative fraction. CDR3 sequence (DNA): TGTGCCAGCAGTAGACTAGCGGGAGTGGGCAATGAGCAGTTCTTC. Translated, it gives CASSRLAGVGNEQFF.